This T cell receptor (beta chain) was captured in a study of T-cell reconstitution after alpha-beta-depleted transplantation in children. Germline V gene data show CDR1 as MNHEY and CDR2 as SVGEGT. V dropped 7 bases and J dropped 2 bases, with 9 bases sitting between them. The CDR3 is 13 amino acids. Unique molecular identifiers were incorporated into the prepared TCRbeta library. Each CDR3 protein gets one entry after TCRdb re-called the PCR reads with MiXCR. The table shows approximately 200,000 distinct CDR3 sequences, with more than 12% occurring only once. The sequence derives from a human donor who donated a stem cell graft to a child with acute lymphoblastic leukemia. V gene TRBV6-2 or TRBV6-3 combines with J gene TRBJ2-1, with D hard to call. The material sequenced was PBMCs from the stem cell graft donor, taken from the stem cell graft. CDR3 region: CASTSQAYNEQFF. CDR3 bases: TGTGCCAGCACCTCCCAAGCCTACAATGAGCAGTTCTTC.